Given below is one T cell receptor (beta chain) in context. Germline CDR1 is PRHDT and CDR2 is FYEKMQ (reference sequence). V dropped 0 bases and J dropped 2 bases, with 8 bases sitting between them. This CDR3 has 14 amino acids. Participating donors were healthy, HIV-negative adults free of recent acute infections or vaccinations. This record belongs to a study of shared clonotypes between healthy human individuals. Background on the study: Researchers assigned three CD4 naive, three CD4 memory, two CD8 naive and one CD8 memory plate to each donor.

Some clones are missing from TCRdb's copy, which holds only in-frame ones; the method was immunoSEQ multiplex PCR. The table has some 79,000 clones, under 65% seen once; the top ten hold 51%. This TCR derives from a man aged 30 to 39 in good health. The sample was memory CD8+ T cells sorted from blood. Stated subset: CD45RO+ cells pooled with CCR7-negative TemRA cells. The chain combines TRBV13 with TRBJ2-7; no clear D gene. CDR3 DNA sequence: TGTGCCAGCAGCTTAGGCCTGGCTACCTACGAGCAGTACTTC. This sequence encodes CASSLGLATYEQYF.